Below, 32 T cell receptor beta chains from the same sample are listed, as sequenced in a study of immune cell composition in non-small cell lung cancer. Generated by immunoSEQ multiplex PCR, the TCRdb table keeps only in-frame clones and is missing some. The sample contains 15,000 or so clones, under 75% of which appear only once. Sequences were obtained from lung tumor tissue. These TCRs come from a human donor with non-small cell lung cancer.

This clone was counted only a few times. This chain joins TRBV10-3 and TRBJ2-3, with D possibly TRBD2 on 6 matching bases. CDR1 is ENHRY and CDR2 is SYGVKD in the germline V gene. Trimming shortened V by 3 bases and J by 2 bases, and 12 bases separated the two germline ends. The CDR3 is 15 residues long. The CDR3 here is CAISDGGMLTDTQYF. DNA of the CDR3: TGTGCCATCAGTGATGGGGGGATGCTCACAGATACGCAGTATTTT.

This rearrangement joins TRBV7-9 to TRBJ1-4; unclear D gene. There are 12 residues in the CDR3. CDR1 and CDR2 from the germline V gene are SEHNR and FQNEAQ (reference sequence). V was pared by 1 base and J by 7 bases, with 4 bases between. Here the CDR3 reads CASSLGSEKLFF. Written as DNA, the CDR3 is TGTGCCAGCAGCTTAGGGAGTGAAAAACTGTTTTTT.

This sequence joins TRBV6-1 and TRBJ1-1; D is unclear. The germline V gene has CDR1 MNHNS and CDR2 SASEGT. The V end was cut by 6 bases, the J end by 0 bases, with 11 bases between. The CDR3 is 14 amino acids. The CDR3 DNA follows: TGTGCCAGCAGATTGTGGGAGATGAACACTGAAGCTTTCTTT. Protein sequence: CASRLWEMNTEAFF.

The sample holds a few counts of this clone. V usage is TRBV30 and J usage is TRBJ1-6, with TRBD1 matching 7 bases. Germline CDR1 is GTSNPN and CDR2 is SVGIG (reference sequence). The CDR3 runs to 16 residues. J lost 6 bases, V lost 2 bases, and 10 bases had no gene match. The CDR3 DNA sequence: TGTGCCTGGAGTTTCTTTGGGACAGAGCTTAATTCACCCCTCCACTTT. Residues: CAWSFFGTELNSPLHF. The full variable domain, with the rest looked up from reference TRBV30 and TRBJ1-6, is SQTIHQWPATLVQPVGSPLSLECTVEGTSNPNLYWYRQAAGRGLQLLFYSVGIGQISSEVPQNLSASRPQDRQFILSSKKLLLSDSGFYLCAWSFFGTELNSPLHFGNGTRLTVT.

The gene calls are TRBV5-1 and TRBJ2-2; the D is unclear. CDR3 length: 15 residues. The germline V and J ends were trimmed by 2 bases and 4 bases, with 12 bases remaining between them. Germline V gives CDR1 SGHRS, CDR2 YFSETQ. In DNA form, the CDR3 reads TGCGCCAGCAGCTTAACCCCCAGTGGCACCGGGGAGCTGTTTTTT. Its translation is CASSLTPSGTGELFF.

The rearrangement uses TRBV7-2 and TRBJ1-1, with TRBD1 matching over 8 bases. V was pared by 8 bases and J by 4 bases, with 6 bases of the junction left unmatched. The CDR3 is made up of 13 amino acids. Germline assignment: CDR1 SGHTA and CDR2 FQGNSA. The CDR3 here is CASSGQGATEAFF. The CDR3 DNA is TGTGCCAGCTCGGGGCAGGGGGCCACTGAAGCTTTCTTT.

The chain employs TRBV19 and TRBJ2-1; 8 bases agree with TRBD2. The CDR3 has 15 amino acids. With 8 bases clipped from V and 2 bases from J, the junction kept 8 bases outside the gene matches. Germline V gene lookup returns CDR1 LNHDA and CDR2 SQIVND (reference sequence). The CDR3 reads CASSSQGLAYNEQFF. CDR3 in DNA: TGTGCCAGTTCCTCACAGGGACTAGCCTACAATGAGCAGTTCTTC.

This CDR3 reads CASSLGGGGHYEQYF. CDR3 nucleotides: TGTGCCAGCAGCTTAGGGGGCGGGGGGCACTACGAGCAGTACTTC. The gene calls are TRBV7-9 and TRBJ2-7; 8 bases align to TRBD2. CDR3 length: 15 amino acids. The ends lost 1 base at V and 3 bases at J; junction bases unmatched: 5. Germline CDR1 is SEHNR and CDR2 is FQNEAQ (reference sequence).

This clone turned up a few times. The chain employs TRBV19 and TRBJ2-7, with 9 bases identical to TRBD1. CDR1 and CDR2 (germline): LNHDA, SQIVND (reference sequence). This CDR3 is 15 amino acids long. With V trimmed by 6 bases and J by 5 bases, 11 bases remained unmatched. CDR3 sequence reads: CASRSPGTGMNEQYF. As DNA, the CDR3 is TGTGCCAGTAGATCTCCTGGGACAGGGATGAACGAGCAGTACTTC.

The J gene is TRBJ2-2, the V gene TRBV6-4; unclear D gene. V lost 3 bases and J 4 bases, leaving 12 bases between the germline ends. The germline V gene encodes CDR1 MRHNA and CDR2 SNTAGT. The CDR3 sequence is 15 residues long. The CDR3 DNA is TGTGCCAGCAGTGAGGTTTGGCACACCACCGGGGAGCTGTTTTTT. This sequence encodes CASSEVWHTTGELFF.

In this sample, this clone turned up a few times. The rearrangement joins TRBV5-1 to TRBJ2-1, with TRBD2 identical over 9 bases. V gave up 4 bases and J gave up 7 bases; unmatched junction bases: 12. The CDR3 totals 16 residues. Germline assignment: CDR1 SGHRS and CDR2 YFSETQ. In DNA, the CDR3 is TGCGCCAGCAGCCCAGATTTCGCGGGGGGGGAAAATGAGCAGTTCTTC. Translating it yields CASSPDFAGGENEQFF.

V and J are TRBV18 and TRBJ1-5; D is possibly TRBD1 (5 bases). CDR3 length equals 16 residues. V dropped 1 base and J dropped 0 bases, with 10 bases sitting between them. CDR1 is KGHSH and CDR2 is LQKENI in the germline V gene. The CDR3 coding sequence is TGTGCCAGCTCACCACTGGGACTTTATAGCAATCAGCCCCAGCATTTT. Residues: CASSPLGLYSNQPQHF. Using reference TRBV18 and TRBJ1-5 for the parts outside the CDR3, the full variable domain is NAGVMQNPRHLVRRRGQEARLRCSPMKGHSHVYWYRQLPEEGLKFMVYLQKENIIDESGMPKERFSAEFPKEGPSILRIQQVVRGDSAAYFCASSPLGLYSNQPQHFGDGTRLSIL.

V is TRBV5-4 and J is TRBJ2-1, with TRBD2 matching over 9 bases. V gave up 1 base and J gave up 10 bases; unmatched junction bases: 9. CDR1 is SGHNT and CDR2 is YYREEE in the germline V gene (reference sequence). CDR3 length equals 15 residues. The CDR3, as DNA: TGTGCCAGCAGCTTGTATCGCGGGGGGGCAGAGGAGCAGTTCTTC. Its protein is CASSLYRGGAEEQFF.

This clone was counted only a few times. This chain uses TRBV27 with TRBJ1-6; 7 positions agree with TRBD1. Germline CDR1 reads MNHEY; CDR2 reads SMNVEV (reference sequence). The CDR3 sequence is 14 residues long. Unmatched junction bases numbered 1, after V lost 2 bases and J lost 6 bases. The CDR3 DNA sequence: TGTGCCAGCAGTTTAAGGGACAGTAATTCACCCCTCCACTTT. Translation gives CASSLRDSNSPLHF.

The DNA of the CDR3 is TGTGCCTGGAGTCCGGGACAGGGGGCTTCACCCCTCCACTTT. Translating gives CAWSPGQGASPLHF. The gene calls are TRBV30 and TRBJ1-6, with 12 nucleotides matching TRBD1. The CDR3 sequence is 14 residues long. The germline V gene has CDR1 GTSNPN and CDR2 SVGIG (reference sequence). V shed 2 bases, J shed 9 bases, and the junction held 2 bases outside the gene matches.

V is TRBV5-1 and J is TRBJ2-7, with 11 nucleotides matching TRBD1. The CDR3 sequence is 17 residues long. CDR1 is SGHRS and CDR2 is YFSETQ in the germline V gene. The junction had 7 bases not matched to a gene; V was cut back by 0 bases and J by 2 bases. The CDR3 is CASSLGRTGGGTYEQYF. In DNA, the CDR3 is TGCGCCAGCAGCTTGGGTCGGACAGGGGGCGGTACCTACGAGCAGTACTTC.

This clone was counted only a few times. The rearrangement joins TRBV5-5 to TRBJ1-3, with 7 bases identical to TRBD1. The junction had 3 bases not matched to a gene; V was cut back by 1 base and J by 2 bases. The germline V gene encodes CDR1 SGHKS and CDR2 YYEKEE (reference sequence). CDR3 length: 15 amino acids. In DNA form, the CDR3 reads TGTGCCAGCAGCTTGTGGGGACAGACTGGAAACACCATATATTTT. Protein product: CASSLWGQTGNTIYF.

This chain connects TRBV5-1 to TRBJ1-1, with a weak D call TRBD1 (6 bases). Germline loops: CDR1 SGHRS, CDR2 YFSETQ. V lost 5 bases to trimming and J lost 1 base, with 15 bases between them. This CDR3 comprises 15 residues. CDR3 protein: CASRGDTGPNTEAFF. In DNA, the CDR3 is TGCGCCAGCAGGGGGGACACGGGCCCGAACACTGAAGCTTTCTTT.

This chain links TRBV2 with TRBJ2-1, with 12 positions matching TRBD2. The germline V gene has CDR1 SNHLY and CDR2 FYNNEI. The CDR3 spans 15 residues. With V trimmed by 4 bases and J by 4 bases, 2 bases remained unmatched. The CDR3 spells CASSGGLAGYNEQFF. The CDR3, as DNA: TGTGCCAGCAGTGGGGGACTAGCGGGTTACAATGAGCAGTTCTTC.

V gene TRBV6-6 combines with J gene TRBJ1-1, with D possibly TRBD1 on 6 matching bases. The CDR3 runs to 14 residues. Germline CDR1 MNHNY, CDR2 SVGAGI (reference sequence). V was pared by 6 bases and J by 0 bases, with 11 bases between. CDR3 in DNA: TGTGCCAGCAGGGAACAGGGCTTGAACACTGAAGCTTTCTTT. Its translation: CASREQGLNTEAFF.

The J gene is TRBJ1-2, the V gene TRBV10-3; 7 bases match TRBD1. The junction had 13 bases not matched to a gene; V was cut back by 10 bases and J by 8 bases. There are 13 residues in the CDR3. Germline assignment: CDR1 ENHRY and CDR2 SYGVKD. CDR3 region: CATTPQTGWGYTF. CDR3 in DNA: TGTGCCACCACCCCCCAGACAGGGTGGGGCTACACCTTC.

The J gene is TRBJ1-1, the V gene TRBV4-2, with D perhaps TRBD1 (6 bases). The germline V and J ends were trimmed by 4 bases and 1 base, with 16 bases remaining between them. Germline assignment: CDR1 LGHNA and CDR2 YNFKEQ. The CDR3 is 16 amino acids. CDR3 amino acids: CASSPPRTAPNTEAFF. The CDR3 nucleotides read TGTGCCAGCAGCCCCCCGCGGACAGCTCCGAACACTGAAGCTTTCTTT.

This clone was seen a few times. The genes are TRBV6-6 and TRBJ1-5, with unresolved D. The germline V gene has CDR1 MNHNY and CDR2 SVGAGI (reference sequence). The V end lost 5 bases, the J end lost 3 bases, and 11 bases lay between the germline ends. This CDR3 spans 14 amino acids. Written as DNA, the CDR3 is TGTGCCAGCAGTCCAGAGGGTTACAATCAGCCCCAGCATTTT. Its protein product is CASSPEGYNQPQHF.

J is TRBJ2-2 and V is TRBV6-5; possible D gene TRBD2, 6 bases. This CDR3 has 15 residues. Trimming took off 5 bases at V and 0 bases at J, with 10 bases between the two ends. Germline CDR1 and CDR2: MNHEY and SVGAGI. The CDR3 region is CASSRGTSNTGELFF. The CDR3 nucleotides read TGTGCCAGCAGTCGCGGGACCTCGAACACCGGGGAGCTGTTTTTT.

There are a few counts of this clone. This chain connects TRBV5-5 to TRBJ2-3, with TRBD2 matching 8 bases. This CDR3 has 16 residues. After removal of 1 base from V and 2 bases from J, the junction contained 6 bases not matched to a gene. Germline-derived CDR1 and CDR2 are SGHKS and YYEKEE (reference sequence). The CDR3 DNA is TGTGCCAGCAGCTTGATGACGGGGGGGACCACAGATACGCAGTATTTT. The encoded protein is CASSLMTGGTTDTQYF.

The V gene is TRBV27, the J gene TRBJ1-6; a possible D gene is TRBD1 (6 bases). CDR1 and CDR2 from the germline V gene are MNHEY and SMNVEV (reference sequence). The ends were cut back, 5 bases at V and 5 bases at J, with 13 bases in the middle. The CDR3 runs 15 residues. CDR3 DNA: TGTGCCAGCAGTGCATTCACAGGGCATAATTCACCCCTCCACTTT. It is translated as CASSAFTGHNSPLHF.

The chain joins TRBV9 to TRBJ2-2, with 7 bases identical to TRBD2. The V segment lost 4 bases and the J segment 5 bases; nucleotides outside the gene matches: 8. This CDR3 is built from 15 residues. Germline assignment: CDR1 SGDLS and CDR2 YYNGEE. The CDR3 region is CASSTRGKRTGELFF. CDR3 DNA: TGTGCCAGCAGCACGCGGGGGAAAAGAACCGGGGAGCTGTTTTTT.

The CDR3 DNA follows: TGTGCCAGCTCACTAAATCGGGGGACTGAAGCTTTCTTT. Translated, it gives CASSLNRGTEAFF. This chain links TRBV18 with TRBJ1-1, with TRBD1 as a possible D gene (5 bases). Germline CDR1 and CDR2: KGHSH and LQKENI. The V and J ends lost 4 bases and 5 bases respectively, with 11 bases between them. The CDR3 has 13 amino acids.

V usage is TRBV30 and J usage is TRBJ2-4; no definite D call. The CDR3 contains 13 residues. Germline CDR1 GTSNPN, CDR2 SVGIG (reference sequence). The V gene lost 0 bases and the J gene lost 3 bases, with 6 bases spanning the gap. The CDR3 here is CAWSVTVKNIQYF. In DNA, the CDR3 is TGTGCCTGGAGTGTGACTGTCAAAAACATTCAGTACTTC.

This clone occurred once. The CDR3 bases are TGTGCCAGCAGTGACGGCAGAGGAGGCAATCAGCCCCAGCATTTT. Translation: CASSDGRGGNQPQHF. This rearrangement joins TRBV2 to TRBJ1-5; D unresolved. CDR1 and CDR2 (germline): SNHLY, FYNNEI. This CDR3 has 15 amino acids. With 3 bases removed from V and 2 bases from J, the gap between germline ends came to 11 bases.

V usage is TRBV18 and J usage is TRBJ2-4; 8 bases are shared with TRBD1. CDR1 and CDR2 (germline): KGHSH, LQKENI. The length of the CDR3 is 17 residues. V trimming: 3 bases; J trimming: 7 bases; junction bases outside the gene matches: 14. DNA of the CDR3: TGTGCCAGCTCACCCCGGGCAGGGGGCTCAACATGGAACATTCAGTACTTC. Translated: CASSPRAGGSTWNIQYF.

The chain is built from TRBV5-1 and TRBJ1-6; D remains ambiguous. The CDR3 extends over 17 amino acids. Trimming removed 0 bases from V and 3 bases from J, with 13 bases in between. In germline, CDR1 is SGHRS, CDR2 YFSETQ. CDR3 in DNA: TGCGCCAGCAGCTTGGTGTCAGCGAGGATCTATAATTCACCCCTCCACTTT. This codes for CASSLVSARIYNSPLHF.